The 10 T cell receptor beta chains given below trace back to one sample, sequenced in a study of blood T cell repertoires in COVID-19 (dated by TCRdb to 2018 to 2021). Library preparation used the immunoSEQ multiplex PCR assay. In its TCRdb copy, this immuneACCESS table keeps in-frame sequences only and misses some clones. Where compared with another copy, unresolved V genes explain less than half of these, and the others have no known cause. The sample table shows some 220,000 clones, and approximately 84% are seen once. The ten top clones hold approximately 2.5% of the sample. Sequencing was done on a sample of peripheral blood. The receptor source for this set is a woman aged 55-75 years with acute or convalescent COVID-19.

This rearrangement joins TRBV5-5 to TRBJ2-7, with 7 bases matching TRBD2. J gave up 3 bases and V 0 bases, and 6 bases lay outside the gene matches. CDR1 and CDR2 from the germline V gene are SGHKS and YYEKEE (reference sequence). This CDR3 contains 15 residues. The CDR3 DNA reads TGTGCCAGCAGCTTGGGCGGGACTACCGACTACGAGCAGTACTTC. It yields the protein CASSLGGTTDYEQYF.

The chain couples TRBV5-4 to TRBJ1-6; D is ambiguous. CDR3 length: 14 amino acids. Between the trimmed V and J ends, which lost 0 bases and 7 bases, there was a span of 8 bases. Germline CDR1 SGHNT, CDR2 YYREEE (reference sequence). The CDR3 DNA follows: TGTGCCAGCAGCTTGGAGCCCCCGAATTCACCCCTCCACTTT. Amino acid sequence: CASSLEPPNSPLHF.

CDR3 nucleotide sequence: TGTGCCAGTAGTAGGTTCAGGGGGAGCCCTAACACTGAAGCTTTCTTT. Its protein is CASSRFRGSPNTEAFF. This sequence joins TRBV19 and TRBJ1-1; 7 bases fit TRBD1. The CDR3 covers 16 residues. Trimming removed 4 bases from V and 2 bases from J; junction bases left unmatched: 10. Germline V CDR1 and CDR2: LNHDA, SQIVND (reference sequence).

The chain combines TRBV27 with TRBJ2-1; TRBD2 agrees at 12 bases. The ends lost 5 bases at V and 6 bases at J; junction bases unmatched: 14. The germline CDR1 and CDR2 sequences are MNHEY and SMNVEV (reference sequence). The CDR3 is 18 residues long. The CDR3 loop is CASSDITTRGLAGNEQFF. CDR3 sequence (DNA): TGTGCCAGCAGTGACATTACCACCCGGGGACTAGCGGGCAATGAGCAGTTCTTC.

The CDR3: CASSSRGGNTGELFF. The CDR3 nucleotides read TGTGCCAGCAGCTCCCGGGGGGGGAACACCGGGGAGCTGTTTTTT. The gene calls are TRBV9 and TRBJ2-2; 8 nucleotides line up with TRBD2. The germline V gene encodes CDR1 SGDLS and CDR2 YYNGEE. Losses at the gene ends were 4 bases for V and 1 base for J; bases not matched to a gene: 3. CDR3 length: 15 residues.

This sequence joins TRBV5-6 and TRBJ1-1; the D is unclear. CDR3 size: 15 residues. Per germline, CDR1 SGHDT and CDR2 YYEEEE. Trimming cost V 4 bases and J 1 base, with 14 bases left between them. The CDR3: CASSGGNIQNTEAFF. DNA of the CDR3: TGTGCCAGCAGCGGCGGGAATATCCAGAACACTGAAGCTTTCTTT.

This clone was counted between two and nine times. The chain links TRBV5-1 to TRBJ2-1, with 8 bases lining up with TRBD2. The germline CDR1 and CDR2 sequences are SGHRS and YFSETQ. The CDR3 has 17 residues. Trimming at V came to 0 bases and at J to 6 bases, leaving 11 bases not matched to a gene. CDR3 protein: CASSLVSGTRSGNEQFF. The CDR3 DNA reads TGCGCCAGCAGCTTGGTGTCCGGGACTAGATCGGGCAATGAGCAGTTCTTC.

This clone appeared once. This chain uses TRBV24-1 with TRBJ2-2; TRBD1 agrees at 12 bases. Germline trimming cut 8 bases from V and 6 bases from J; bases unmatched to any gene: 6. The CDR3 has 15 residues. Germline loops: CDR1 KGHDR, CDR2 SFDVKD. The chain's CDR3 is CATKAGQGAPGELFF. The CDR3 DNA reads as TGTGCCACCAAGGCGGGACAGGGGGCGCCCGGGGAGCTGTTTTTT.

This clone appeared a few times. The chain combines TRBV7-2 with TRBJ2-1; D is possibly TRBD1 (6 bases). The germline V and J ends were trimmed by 1 base and 3 bases, with 13 bases remaining between them. Germline lookup yields CDR1 SGHTA and CDR2 FQGNSA. CDR3 length: 16 residues. CDR3: CASSLVAGGGYNEQFF. The CDR3 DNA is TGTGCCAGCAGCTTAGTAGCTGGGGGCGGCTACAATGAGCAGTTCTTC.

The chain links TRBV24-1 to TRBJ2-5, with D tentatively TRBD1 (6 bases). This CDR3 comprises 15 residues. Trimming left V 4 bases short and J 4 bases short, with 15 bases between. CDR1 and CDR2 from the germline V gene are KGHDR and SFDVKD. Here the CDR3 DNA reads TGTGCCACCAGTGAACCAGGGGCGACCATAGAGACCCAGTACTTC. Translation gives CATSEPGATIETQYF.